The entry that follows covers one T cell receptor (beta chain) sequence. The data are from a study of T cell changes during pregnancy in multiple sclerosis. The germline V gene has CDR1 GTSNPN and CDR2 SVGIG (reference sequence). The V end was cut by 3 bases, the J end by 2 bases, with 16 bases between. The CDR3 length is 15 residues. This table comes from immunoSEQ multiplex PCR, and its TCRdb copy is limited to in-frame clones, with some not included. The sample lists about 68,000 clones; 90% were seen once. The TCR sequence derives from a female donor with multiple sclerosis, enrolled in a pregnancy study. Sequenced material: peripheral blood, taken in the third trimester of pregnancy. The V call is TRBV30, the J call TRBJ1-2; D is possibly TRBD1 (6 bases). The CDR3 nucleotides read TGTGCCTGGAGCCCCTCCGACAGGAGAAACTATGGCTACACCTTC. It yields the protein CAWSPSDRRNYGYTF.